This TCR beta chain was retrieved from a study of cytomegalovirus exposure and HLA in healthy donors. PCR used 60 Vbeta primers and 13 Jbeta primers. Method: immunoSEQ multiplex PCR; TCRdb's copy keeps in-frame clones and lacks some. The sample includes about 18,000 clones, more than 60% of them seen just once. The CDR3 is 15 amino acids. Germline assignment: CDR1 MNHEY and CDR2 SVGAGI. After removal of 6 bases from V and 3 bases from J, the junction contained 11 bases not matched to a gene. Points from the study as a whole: Productive status was seen about 87% or about 30% of the time for most TCR beta V segments in an earlier analysis. In all likelihood, a cluster of highly shared sequence variants was a sequencing artifact.

On this clone itself: Its antigen remains unknown.

The TCR sequence derives from a man between 18 and 35 years old in good health and CMV-seronegative. Input material: PBMCs. The rearrangement joins TRBV6-5 to TRBJ2-7; 7 nucleotides line up with TRBD1. In DNA form, the CDR3 reads TGTGCCAGCAGCCATTCCTCGGGACAGTACTACGAGCAGTACTTC. This gives the protein CASSHSSGQYYEQYF.